This paragraph reports one T cell receptor (beta chain). The data stem from a study of OX40 agonist ivuxolimab in advanced cancers. This table comes from immunoSEQ multiplex PCR, and its TCRdb copy is limited to in-frame clones, with some not included. The table records about 76,000 clones, about 85% of them present only once. CDR1 and CDR2 (germline): ENHRY, SYGVKD. CDR3 length: 12 residues. V was shortened by 2 bases and J by 2 bases, with 4 bases between the two germline ends. The sequences come from CD4+ or CD8+ T cells sorted from blood, collected in a trial of the OX40 agonist ivuxolimab. The clonotype was recovered from an adult with an advanced solid tumor such as melanoma, head and neck, liver or kidney cancer. V usage is TRBV10-3 and J usage is TRBJ2-7; no reliable D call. The CDR3 reads CAISEGTYEQYF. In nucleotides, the CDR3 is TGTGCCATCAGTGAGGGGACCTACGAGCAGTACTTC.